A selection of T cell receptor beta chains follows, all from one sample in a study of blood T cell repertoires in COVID-19. Generated by immunoSEQ multiplex PCR, the TCRdb table keeps only in-frame clones and is missing some. The sample consists of some 74,000 clones, just over 90% of them appearing once. Source material: peripheral blood. All receptors derive from a man aged 50-59 years with COVID-19, enrolled during active disease. The CDR3 runs from the conserved cysteine through the conserved F or W. A D gene is named only where the DNA matches it firmly. The size of a clone is reported for some rows only, either as once, few or many, or as a class for expanded clones.

abundance	d_gene	v_gene	j_gene	CDR3aa	CDR3nt
-	TRBD1	TRBV3-1/TRBV3-2	TRBJ2-7	CASSQTPPGQGNEQYF	TGTGCCAGCAGCCAAACCCCTCCGGGACAGGGCAACGAGCAGTACTTC
-	TRBD1	TRBV3-1/TRBV3-2	TRBJ2-2	CASTGTGGTGELFF	TGTGCCAGCACCGGGACAGGGGGCACCGGGGAGCTGTTTTTT
-	TRBD2	TRBV30	TRBJ2-3	CAWRTGGADTQYF	TGTGCCTGGAGAACGGGGGGGGCAGATACGCAGTATTTT
-	TRBD1	TRBV6-5	TRBJ1-2	CASSYPTGQGNYGYTF	TGTGCCAGCAGTTACCCAACCGGACAGGGGAACTATGGCTACACCTTC
-	-	TRBV5-1	TRBJ1-2	CASSLGHKANYGYTF	TGCGCCAGCAGCTTGGGACATAAAGCTAACTATGGCTACACCTTC
-	-	TRBV6-2/TRBV6-3	TRBJ2-1	CASSYRILDRQFF	TGTGCCAGCAGTTACCGCATACTAGATCGGCAGTTCTTC
-	-	TRBV27	TRBJ1-5	CASSPTGPANQPQHF	TGTGCCAGCAGTCCCACAGGGCCCGCCAATCAGCCCCAGCATTTT
-	-	TRBV6-5	TRBJ2-4	CASTSGAKNIQYF	TGTGCCAGCACCTCAGGGGCCAAAAACATTCAGTACTTC
-	TRBD2	TRBV5-1	TRBJ2-6	CASSFWAGESSGANVLTF	TGCGCCAGCAGCTTTTGGGCGGGGGAGAGCTCTGGGGCCAACGTCCTGACTTTC
-	-	TRBV29-1	TRBJ2-1	CSVEIGEQFF	TGCAGCGTTGAGATCGGTGAGCAGTTCTTC
-	TRBD1	TRBV27	TRBJ2-7	CASSSPGTASYEQYF	TGTGCCAGCAGTTCCCCCGGGACAGCGTCCTACGAGCAGTACTTC
-	TRBD2	TRBV3-1/TRBV3-2	TRBJ2-1	CASSQGPSGRSSAYEQFF	TGTGCCAGCAGCCAAGGTCCTAGCGGGAGGTCCTCCGCCTATGAGCAGTTCTTC
-	TRBD1	TRBV5-6	TRBJ2-3	CASTGTGASTDTQYF	TGTGCCAGCACAGGGACAGGGGCAAGCACAGATACGCAGTATTTT
-	-	TRBV3-1/TRBV3-2	TRBJ2-7	CASSQEGGGYEQYF	TGTGCCAGCAGCCAAGAGGGAGGGGGGTACGAGCAGTACTTC
-	-	TRBV19	TRBJ1-4	CASSIPGANEKLFF	TGTGCCAGTAGTATTCCGGGGGCTAATGAAAAACTGTTTTTT
-	-	TRBV6-5	TRBJ1-1	CASRGNRNTEAFF	TGTGCCAGCAGGGGTAACAGGAACACTGAAGCTTTCTTT
once	-	TRBV24-1	TRBJ1-2	CATSAAQGNYGYTF	TGTGCCACCAGTGCCGCACAGGGAAACTATGGCTACACCTTC
-	-	TRBV21-1	TRBJ2-7	CATPGDPGYEQYF	TGTGCCACCCCAGGGGACCCCGGGTACGAGCAGTACTTC
few	-	TRBV28	TRBJ2-1	CASSFQGRGNEQFF	TGTGCCAGCAGTTTCCAGGGCAGGGGCAATGAGCAGTTCTTC
-	TRBD2	TRBV5-1	TRBJ2-1	CASRPSPGLAALREQFF	TGCGCCAGCAGGCCCTCTCCAGGACTAGCGGCCCTTAGAGAGCAGTTCTTC
-	TRBD1	TRBV2	TRBJ2-5	CASGQGGYQETQYF	TGTGCCAGCGGACAGGGGGGGTACCAAGAGACCCAGTACTTC
-	TRBD1	TRBV13	TRBJ1-3	CASSLNRGRGNTIYF	TGTGCCAGCAGCTTAAACAGGGGTAGGGGAAACACCATATATTTT
-	-	TRBV15	TRBJ1-4	CATSRDQVGTHPGKLFF	TGTGCCACCAGCAGAGATCAAGTTGGCACGCATCCGGGAAAACTGTTTTTT
-	-	TRBV5-1	TRBJ2-7	CASRDYLSYEQYF	TGCGCCAGCAGAGACTACCTTTCCTACGAGCAGTACTTC
-	TRBD1	TRBV7-2	TRBJ1-2	CASSLGGQGVYGYTF	TGTGCCAGCAGCTTAGGGGGACAGGGGGTCTATGGCTACACCTTC
few	TRBD2	TRBV10-3	TRBJ2-1	CAISGTSGSQPEQFF	TGTGCCATCAGCGGCACTAGCGGGAGTCAACCTGAGCAGTTCTTC
-	TRBD1	TRBV5-4	TRBJ1-3	CASSPGTGGSGNTIYF	TGTGCCAGCAGCCCCGGGACAGGGGGGTCTGGAAACACCATATATTTT
-	TRBD1	TRBV9	TRBJ1-2	CASSVATGVDYGYTF	TGTGCCAGCAGCGTAGCTACAGGGGTGGATTATGGCTACACCTTC
-	TRBD2	TRBV28	TRBJ2-3	CASSSSSGTRF	TGTGCCAGCAGTTCCTCCTCCGGGACTAGGTTT
-	-	TRBV5-4	TRBJ1-2	CASSLDRVGYGYTF	TGTGCCAGCAGCTTGGATCGGGTCGGGTATGGCTACACCTTC
-	-	TRBV19	TRBJ2-4	CASSIGVGGKNIQYF	TGTGCCAGTAGTATCGGGGTCGGCGGCAAAAACATTCAGTACTTC
once	TRBD2	TRBV7-2	TRBJ2-5	CASTFSGEQETQYF	TGTGCCAGCACCTTTAGCGGGGAACAAGAGACCCAGTACTTC
-	TRBD1	TRBV5-1	TRBJ1-6	CASSVGDRENSPLHF	TGCGCCAGCAGCGTAGGGGACAGGGAAAATTCACCCCTCCACTTT
-	TRBD1	TRBV18	TRBJ2-1	CASSPRDRLYNEQFF	TGTGCCAGCTCACCCCGGGACAGGTTATACAATGAGCAGTTCTTC
-	-	TRBV7-9	TRBJ2-1	CASSPGTFYNEQFF	TGTGCCAGCAGCCCTGGGACTTTTTACAATGAGCAGTTCTTC
-	TRBD2	TRBV4-3	TRBJ2-2	CASSQVGTSSNTGELFF	TGCGCCAGCAGCCAAGTAGGGACTAGCAGTAACACCGGGGAGCTGTTTTTT
-	-	TRBV4-3	TRBJ2-5	CASSQEGRAYYQETQYF	TGCGCCAGCAGCCAGGAGGGTAGGGCGTACTACCAAGAGACCCAGTACTTC
-	-	TRBV6-5	TRBJ2-7	CASSRGRYEQYF	TGTGCCAGCAGCAGAGGGAGATACGAGCAGTACTTC
-	TRBD1	TRBV13	TRBJ1-2	CASSWGQGRSGYTF	TGTGCCAGCAGCTGGGGACAGGGACGTAGTGGCTACACCTTC
-	TRBD1	TRBV19	TRBJ2-2	CASTDRGNTGELFF	TGTGCCAGTACCGACAGGGGAAACACCGGGGAGCTGTTTTTT
once	TRBD1	TRBV6-2/TRBV6-3	TRBJ2-7	CASSSRDRAYEQYF	TGTGCCAGCAGTTCAAGGGACAGGGCCTACGAGCAGTACTTC
once	-	TRBV9	TRBJ1-2	CASSPPGLNNYGYTF	TGTGCCAGCAGCCCCCCGGGACTGAATAACTATGGCTACACCTTC
-	-	TRBV25-1	TRBJ1-2	CASSLGLYGYTF	TGTGCCAGCAGCTTAGGACTCTATGGCTACACCTTC
-	-	TRBV11-2	TRBJ1-1	CASRLAPTNTEAFF	TGTGCCAGCAGGCTAGCCCCCACGAACACTGAAGCTTTCTTT